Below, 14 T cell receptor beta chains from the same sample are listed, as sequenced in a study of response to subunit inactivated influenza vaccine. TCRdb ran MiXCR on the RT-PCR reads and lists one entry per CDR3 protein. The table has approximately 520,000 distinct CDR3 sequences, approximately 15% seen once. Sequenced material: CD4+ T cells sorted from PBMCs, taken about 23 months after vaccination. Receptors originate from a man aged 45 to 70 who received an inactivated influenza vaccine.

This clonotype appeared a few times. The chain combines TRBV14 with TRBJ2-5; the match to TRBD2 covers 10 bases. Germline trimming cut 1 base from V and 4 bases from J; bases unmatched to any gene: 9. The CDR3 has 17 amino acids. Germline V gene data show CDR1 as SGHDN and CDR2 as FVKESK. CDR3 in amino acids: CASSQGLTSGASETQYF. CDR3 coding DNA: TGTGCCAGCAGCCAAGGACTAACTAGCGGGGCGTCAGAGACCCAGTACTTC.

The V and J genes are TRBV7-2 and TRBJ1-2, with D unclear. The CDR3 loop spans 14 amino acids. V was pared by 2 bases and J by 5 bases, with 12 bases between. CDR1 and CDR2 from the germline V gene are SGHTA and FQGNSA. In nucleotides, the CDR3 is TGTGCCAGCAGCTTATCCCCGATGGCTTATGGCTACACCTTC. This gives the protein CASSLSPMAYGYTF. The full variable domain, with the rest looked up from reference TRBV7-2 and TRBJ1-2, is GAGVSQSPSNKVTEKGKDVELRCDPISGHTALYWYRQSLGQGLEFLIYFQGNSAPDKSGLPSDRFSAERTGGSVSTLTIQRTQQEDSAVYLCASSLSPMAYGYTFGSGTRLTVV.

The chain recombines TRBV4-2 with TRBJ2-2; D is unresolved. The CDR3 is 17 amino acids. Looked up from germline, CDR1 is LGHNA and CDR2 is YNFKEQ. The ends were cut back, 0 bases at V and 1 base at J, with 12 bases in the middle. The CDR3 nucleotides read TGTGCCAGCAGCCAAGATTTAAACTACCAGAACACCGGGGAGCTGTTTTTT. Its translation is CASSQDLNYQNTGELFF.

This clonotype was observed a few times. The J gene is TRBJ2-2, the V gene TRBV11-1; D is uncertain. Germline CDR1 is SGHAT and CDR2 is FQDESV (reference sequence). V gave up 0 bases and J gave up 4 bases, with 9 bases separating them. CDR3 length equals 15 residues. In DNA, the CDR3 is TGTGCCAGCAGCTTAGCCGGCCTCCCCACCGGGGAGCTGTTTTTT. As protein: CASSLAGLPTGELFF.

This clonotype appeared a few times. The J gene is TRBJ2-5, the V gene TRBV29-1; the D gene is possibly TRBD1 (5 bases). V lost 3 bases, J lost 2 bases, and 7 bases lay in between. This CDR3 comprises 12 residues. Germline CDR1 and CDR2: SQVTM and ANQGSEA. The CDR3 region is CSVDRDQETQYF. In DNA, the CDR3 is TGCAGCGTTGACAGGGATCAAGAGACCCAGTACTTC.

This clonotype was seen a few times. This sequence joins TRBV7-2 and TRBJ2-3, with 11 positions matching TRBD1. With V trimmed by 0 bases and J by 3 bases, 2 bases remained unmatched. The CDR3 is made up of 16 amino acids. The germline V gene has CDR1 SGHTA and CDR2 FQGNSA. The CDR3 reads CASSLAGQGVTDTQYF. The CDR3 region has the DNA TGTGCCAGCAGCTTAGCGGGACAGGGGGTTACAGATACGCAGTATTTT.

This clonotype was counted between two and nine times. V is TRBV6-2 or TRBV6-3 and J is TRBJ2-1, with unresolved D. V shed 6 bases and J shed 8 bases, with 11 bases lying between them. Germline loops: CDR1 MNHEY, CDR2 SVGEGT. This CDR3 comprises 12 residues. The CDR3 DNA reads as TGTGCCAGCAGCACGAGGTGGGATGAGCAGTTCTTC. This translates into CASSTRWDEQFF.

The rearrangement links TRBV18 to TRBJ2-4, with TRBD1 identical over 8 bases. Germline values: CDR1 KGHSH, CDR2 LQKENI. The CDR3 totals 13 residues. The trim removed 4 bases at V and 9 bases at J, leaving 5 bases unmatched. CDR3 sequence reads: CASSLDRAAIQYF. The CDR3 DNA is TGTGCCAGCTCACTGGACAGGGCGGCCATTCAGTACTTC. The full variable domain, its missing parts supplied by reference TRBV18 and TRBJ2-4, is NAGVMQNPRHLVRRRGQEARLRCSPMKGHSHVYWYRQLPEEGLKFMVYLQKENIIDESGMPKERFSAEFPKEGPSILRIQQVVRGDSAAYFCASSLDRAAIQYFGAGTRLSVL.

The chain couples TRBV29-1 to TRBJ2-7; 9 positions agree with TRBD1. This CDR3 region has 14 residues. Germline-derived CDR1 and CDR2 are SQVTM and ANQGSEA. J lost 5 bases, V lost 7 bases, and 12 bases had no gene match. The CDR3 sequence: CSAQRGTGNDEQYF. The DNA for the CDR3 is TGCAGCGCCCAAAGAGGGACAGGGAACGACGAGCAGTACTTC.

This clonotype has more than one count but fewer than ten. The CDR3 loop is CSAIQAVLNTEAFF. CDR3 coding DNA: TGCAGTGCTATACAGGCAGTCCTGAACACTGAAGCTTTCTTT. J is TRBJ1-1 and V is TRBV20-1; D is possibly TRBD1 (5 bases). Germline assignment: CDR1 DFQATT and CDR2 SNEGSKA (reference sequence). The CDR3 spans 14 residues. Trimming removed 4 bases from V and 0 bases from J, with 12 bases in between.

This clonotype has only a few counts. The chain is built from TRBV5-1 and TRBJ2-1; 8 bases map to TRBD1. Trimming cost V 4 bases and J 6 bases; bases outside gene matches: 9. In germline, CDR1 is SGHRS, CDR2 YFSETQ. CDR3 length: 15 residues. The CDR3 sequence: CASSPGGAGVNEQFF. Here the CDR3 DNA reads TGCGCCAGCAGCCCAGGGGGCGCAGGTGTCAATGAGCAGTTCTTC.

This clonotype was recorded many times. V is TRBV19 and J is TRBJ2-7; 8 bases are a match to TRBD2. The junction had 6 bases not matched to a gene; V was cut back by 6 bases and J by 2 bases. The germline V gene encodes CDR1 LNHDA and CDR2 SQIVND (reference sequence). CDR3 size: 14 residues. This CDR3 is CASSPGGVTYEQYF. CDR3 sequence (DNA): TGTGCCAGTAGCCCCGGGGGGGTGACCTACGAGCAGTACTTC. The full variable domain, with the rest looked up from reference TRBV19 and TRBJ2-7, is DGGITQSPKYLFRKEGQNVTLSCEQNLNHDAMYWYRQDPGQGLRLIYYSQIVNDFQKGDIAEGYSVSREKKESFPLTVTSAQKNPTAFYLCASSPGGVTYEQYFGPGTRLTVT.

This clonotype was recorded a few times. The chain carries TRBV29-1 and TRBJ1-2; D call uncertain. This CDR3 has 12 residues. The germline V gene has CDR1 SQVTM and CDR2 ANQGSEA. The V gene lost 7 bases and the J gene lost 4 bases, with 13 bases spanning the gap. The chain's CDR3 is CSGWAAVYGYTF. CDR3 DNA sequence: TGCAGCGGATGGGCAGCGGTCTATGGCTACACCTTC.

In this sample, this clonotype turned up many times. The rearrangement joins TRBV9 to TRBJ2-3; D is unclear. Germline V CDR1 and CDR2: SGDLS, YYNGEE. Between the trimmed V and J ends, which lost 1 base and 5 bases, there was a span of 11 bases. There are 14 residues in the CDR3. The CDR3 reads CASSVNSRIDTQYF. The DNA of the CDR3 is TGTGCCAGCAGCGTAAACAGTAGGATAGATACGCAGTATTTT. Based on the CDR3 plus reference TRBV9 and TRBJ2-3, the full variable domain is DSGVTQTPKHLITATGQRVTLRCSPRSGDLSVYWYQQSLDQGLQFLIQYYNGEERAKGNILERFSAQQFPDLHSELNLSSLELGDSALYFCASSVNSRIDTQYFGPGTRLTVL.